What follows are 25 T cell receptor beta chains derived from one specimen sequenced in a study of T cell changes during pregnancy in multiple sclerosis. Only in-frame clones appear in the TCRdb table, and some are missing; sequencing was by immunoSEQ multiplex PCR. The sample includes tens of thousands of clones, roughly nine tenths of them seen just once. Sequences were derived from peripheral blood, sampled before pregnancy. The receptors here all came from a female donor with multiple sclerosis, enrolled in a pregnancy study.

The rearrangement joins TRBV9 to TRBJ2-1, with D uncertain. V was trimmed by 2 bases and J by 13 bases, leaving 19 bases between them. This CDR3 contains 14 residues. Germline V gene data show CDR1 as SGDLS and CDR2 as YYNGEE. This chain's CDR3 is CASSVEHTLSEQFF. The CDR3 DNA reads as TGTGCCAGCAGCGTGGAGCACACCCTTTCGGAACAGTTCTTC. Filled out from reference TRBV9 and TRBJ2-1, the complete variable domain reads DSGVTQTPKHLITATGQRVTLRCSPRSGDLSVYWYQQSLDQGLQFLIQYYNGEERAKGNILERFSAQQFPDLHSELNLSSLELGDSALYFCASSVEHTLSEQFFGPGTRLTVL.

This clone turned up a few times. This chain uses TRBV6-5 with TRBJ1-1; 8 bases align to TRBD1. The trim removed 6 bases at V and 1 base at J, leaving 7 bases unmatched. The CDR3 loop spans 15 amino acids. Germline lookup yields CDR1 MNHEY and CDR2 SVGAGI. The chain's CDR3 is CASRRTGTGNTEAFF. The CDR3 region has the DNA TGTGCCAGCAGGAGGACAGGGACCGGGAACACTGAAGCTTTCTTT.

The V gene is TRBV18, the J gene TRBJ1-1; D unresolved. The CDR3 covers 13 residues. V was trimmed by 3 bases and J by 1 base, leaving 6 bases between them. From germline, CDR1 is KGHSH and CDR2 LQKENI. The CDR3 here is CASSPLGNTEAFF. The CDR3 DNA reads TGTGCCAGCTCACCCCTCGGGAACACTGAAGCTTTCTTT.

The chain couples TRBV27 to TRBJ2-1, with 8 positions matching TRBD1. This CDR3 is built from 14 residues. Germline loops: CDR1 MNHEY, CDR2 SMNVEV (reference sequence). V was pared by 3 bases and J by 5 bases, with 3 bases of the junction left unmatched. In DNA form, the CDR3 reads TGTGCCAGCAGTTTTCAGGGGGCCAACAATGAGCAGTTCTTC. It specifies CASSFQGANNEQFF.

The rearrangement joins TRBV7-9 to TRBJ1-6, with D tentatively TRBD1 (5 bases). This CDR3 is 18 amino acids long. The germline CDR1 and CDR2 sequences are SEHNR and FQNEAQ (reference sequence). Trimming left V 5 bases short and J 0 bases short, with 17 bases between. The CDR3 here is CASSPVGGGSSYNSPLHF. The DNA for the CDR3 is TGTGCCAGCAGCCCCGTGGGGGGAGGGAGCTCCTATAATTCACCCCTCCACTTT.

This chain's CDR3 is CASRPDSSNQPQHF. CDR3 DNA: TGTGCCAGTCGCCCCGACAGTAGCAATCAGCCCCAGCATTTT. The J gene is TRBJ1-5, the V gene TRBV2; maybe TRBD1 (5 bases). This CDR3 region has 14 residues. V shed 9 bases and J shed 0 bases, with 12 bases lying between them. Germline CDR1 and CDR2: SNHLY and FYNNEI.

The J gene is TRBJ1-4, the V gene TRBV5-1, with TRBD1 as a possible D gene (6 bases). Between the trimmed V and J ends, which lost 3 bases and 8 bases, there was a span of 17 bases. The CDR3 sequence is 15 residues long. Germline V lookup: CDR1 SGHRS, CDR2 YFSETQ. CDR3 amino acids: CASSSTGGLGEKLFF. CDR3 sequence (DNA): TGCGCCAGCAGCTCCACTGGGGGCCTGGGGGAAAAACTGTTTTTT.

CDR3 sequence (DNA): TGTGCCAGCAGCCAAGGACAGGGGCAGAGGCAGCCCCAGCATTTT. It encodes CASSQGQGQRQPQHF. The chain couples TRBV5-8 to TRBJ1-5; TRBD1 aligns across 9 bases. The CDR3 spans 15 residues. J was trimmed by 7 bases and V by 4 bases; bases with no gene match: 9. Germline assignment: CDR1 SGHTS and CDR2 YDEGEE.

The V and J genes are TRBV19 and TRBJ1-5, with 9 bases lining up with TRBD1. Germline CDR1 is LNHDA and CDR2 is SQIVND (reference sequence). J lost 2 bases, V lost 0 bases, and 2 bases had no gene match. CDR3 length: 16 residues. The CDR3 here is CASSIERDRGNQPQHF. CDR3 coding DNA: TGTGCCAGTAGTATAGAACGGGACAGGGGCAATCAGCCCCAGCATTTT.

The chain carries TRBV9 and TRBJ1-1; D is ambiguous. This CDR3 has 14 residues. Germline assignment: CDR1 SGDLS and CDR2 YYNGEE. Trimming left V 4 bases short and J 1 base short, with 11 bases between. CDR3 loop: CASSLRQGNTEAFF. The DNA of the CDR3 is TGTGCCAGCAGCCTGCGACAAGGGAACACTGAAGCTTTCTTT.

V usage is TRBV5-4 and J usage is TRBJ2-7; D possibly corresponds to TRBD1 (5 bases). V lost 0 bases, J lost 2 bases, and 12 bases lay in between. Germline V gives CDR1 SGHNT, CDR2 YYREEE (reference sequence). The CDR3 covers 15 residues. The CDR3 reads CASSLVAGPTYEQYF. The CDR3 coding sequence is TGTGCCAGCAGCTTGGTGGCAGGGCCCACCTACGAGCAGTACTTC.

The chain combines TRBV5-4 with TRBJ2-7; no definite D call. This CDR3 region has 13 residues. Germline V gives CDR1 SGHNT, CDR2 YYREEE (reference sequence). V gave up 0 bases and J gave up 9 bases, with 13 bases separating them. The CDR3 reads CASSLEQFSGQYF. CDR3 DNA sequence: TGTGCCAGCAGCTTGGAACAGTTCTCTGGGCAGTACTTC.

The chain employs TRBV2 and TRBJ1-1; no clear D gene. The CDR3 is 13 amino acids. The germline V gene has CDR1 SNHLY and CDR2 FYNNEI. Trimming took off 8 bases at V and 2 bases at J, with 12 bases between the two ends. The CDR3 spells CASHITANTEAFF. CDR3 bases: TGTGCCAGCCATATTACAGCCAACACTGAAGCTTTCTTT.

This chain links TRBV30 with TRBJ1-1; the D gene is possibly TRBD1 (5 bases). Germline V gives CDR1 GTSNPN, CDR2 SVGIG (reference sequence). Trimming stripped 3 bases from V and 5 bases from J, with 16 bases between. The CDR3 spans 14 residues. In DNA form, the CDR3 reads TGTGCCTGGAGGGGCGTTGCGGGGGTGACTGAAGCTTTCTTT. Translation: CAWRGVAGVTEAFF.

J is TRBJ2-1 and V is TRBV6-6; TRBD1 matches 9 bases. CDR1 and CDR2 from the germline V gene are MNHNY and SVGAGI (reference sequence). The CDR3 covers 13 residues. V was clipped by 8 bases and J by 2 bases; unmatched bases: 1. In DNA, the CDR3 is TGTGCCAGCGGGACAGGGACCTACAATGAGCAGTTCTTC. Protein sequence: CASGTGTYNEQFF.

The chain recombines TRBV5-6 with TRBJ2-6, with 8 bases aligning to TRBD1. The CDR3 spans 19 residues. Germline V lookup: CDR1 SGHDT, CDR2 YYEEEE. V trimming: 3 bases; J trimming: 0 bases; junction bases outside the gene matches: 11. CDR3 region: CASSWGIGTGVSGANVLTF. CDR3 coding DNA: TGTGCCAGCAGCTGGGGCATAGGGACAGGCGTCTCTGGGGCCAACGTCCTGACTTTC. The complete variable domain, with remaining parts taken from reference TRBV5-6 and TRBJ2-6, reads DAGVTQSPTHLIKTRGQQVTLRCSPKSGHDTVSWYQQALGQGPQFIFQYYEEEERQRGNFPDRFSGHQFPNYSSELNVNALLLGDSALYLCASSWGIGTGVSGANVLTFGAGSRLTVL.

The chain carries TRBV10-2 and TRBJ2-1, with D possibly TRBD2 on 6 matching bases. V gave up 6 bases and J gave up 0 bases, with 24 bases separating them. The CDR3 has 19 residues. CDR1 is WSHSY, CDR2 SAAADI, per germline. DNA for the CDR3: TGCGCCAGCAGAGTTGGACTAACGGGATTGGGCCGCTCCTACAATGAGCAGTTCTTC. This codes for CASRVGLTGLGRSYNEQFF.

The CDR3 nucleotides read TGTGCCAGCAGTTTAAAAGGGGGCCTCCAGTACTTC. Translated, it gives CASSLKGGLQYF. The chain has TRBV27 and TRBJ2-5; TRBD1 matches 7 bases. The CDR3 spans 12 residues. The trim removed 2 bases at V and 10 bases at J, leaving 4 bases unmatched. CDR1 and CDR2 (germline): MNHEY, SMNVEV (reference sequence).

The V call is TRBV27, the J call TRBJ2-1; a possible D gene is TRBD1 (6 bases). The CDR3 extends over 14 amino acids. From germline, CDR1 is MNHEY and CDR2 SMNVEV (reference sequence). The CDR3 sequence is CATRGRGSYNEQFF. DNA for the CDR3: TGTGCGACGCGTGGCAGGGGATCCTACAATGAGCAGTTCTTC.

The chain is built from TRBV11-2 and TRBJ2-7; D is unresolved. Deletions cut 1 base from V and 1 base from J, with 8 bases between. CDR3 length equals 14 residues. Germline values: CDR1 SGHAT, CDR2 FQNNGV. CDR3 nucleotides: TGTGCCAGCAGCTTAGGCAGGATTTCCTACGAGCAGTACTTC. As protein: CASSLGRISYEQYF.

The chain employs TRBV30 and TRBJ2-7; tentatively, D is TRBD2 (5 bases). V lost 4 bases, J lost 6 bases, and 10 bases lay in between. Germline V CDR1 and CDR2: GTSNPN, SVGIG (reference sequence). The CDR3 length is 11 residues. The CDR3 nucleotides read TGTGCCTGGATTGCGGGCGGCGAGCAGTACTTC. Protein: CAWIAGGEQYF.

The J gene is TRBJ2-2, the V gene TRBV27; 7 positions agree with TRBD1. This CDR3 contains 15 residues. Germline CDR1 MNHEY, CDR2 SMNVEV (reference sequence). The V and J ends lost 5 bases and 8 bases, in that order; junction bases with no gene match: 11. The CDR3 bases are TGTGCCAGCAGTCCACGGACAGGTTGGACGGGGGAGCTGTTTTTT. Amino acids: CASSPRTGWTGELFF.

The V call is TRBV9, the J call TRBJ2-5; weak D call: TRBD1 (5 bases). The V end was cut by 3 bases, the J end by 4 bases, with 16 bases between. The CDR3 spans 15 residues. Germline CDR1 and CDR2: SGDLS and YYNGEE. Here the CDR3 reads CASSETRQYPETQYF. The CDR3, as DNA: TGTGCCAGCAGCGAAACTCGACAGTATCCAGAGACCCAGTACTTC.

V usage is TRBV11-1 and J usage is TRBJ2-2, with D unclear. The CDR3 is 14 amino acids. With 1 base removed from V and 4 bases from J, the gap between germline ends came to 7 bases. Germline V lookup: CDR1 SGHAT, CDR2 FQDESV (reference sequence). This CDR3 reads CASSLGRSTGELFF. The CDR3 DNA is TGTGCCAGCAGCTTAGGGAGATCCACCGGGGAGCTGTTTTTT.

The chain uses TRBV4-1 and TRBJ2-5, with D perhaps TRBD2 (5 bases). The CDR3 is 13 amino acids. In germline, CDR1 is MGHRA, CDR2 YSYEKL. The V end lost 0 bases, the J end lost 3 bases, and 5 bases lay between the germline ends. CDR3 amino acids: CASSQDGEETQYF. CDR3 bases: TGCGCCAGCAGCCAAGACGGGGAAGAGACCCAGTACTTC.